This TCR beta chain was retrieved from a study of blood T cell repertoires in COVID-19. Study details: The origin of the acute and convalescent COVID-19 samples was the United States, Italy and Spain. From T cells, B-cell-depleted T cells, or PBMCs came the material, which was cDNA or gDNA.

The CDR3 loop spans 13 amino acids. After removal of 4 bases from V and 5 bases from J, the junction contained 3 bases not matched to a gene. Germline V CDR1 and CDR2: SGHRS, YFSETQ. In the study's own analysis: The authors estimated nucleated cell counts from reference gene primer amplification. Data came from immunoSEQ multiplex PCR; TCRdb stores just in-frame clones and leaves some out. V, J and clone size were drawn from that table, and D and trimming were deduced from the DNA. The sample has more than 90,000 clones, 55% to 80% seen once; the top ten hold just under 25%. This clone was detected only once.

The sequenced material came from peripheral blood. The chain is built from TRBV5-1 and TRBJ2-1; 7 nucleotides align to TRBD1. The clonotype comes from a woman in her sixties in a cohort sampled during active or convalescent COVID-19. CDR3 sequence: CASSRQGDNEQFF. CDR3 coding DNA: TGCGCCAGCAGCCGACAGGGAGACAATGAGCAGTTCTTC.